This TCR beta chain appears in the sequencing data of a study of T cell changes during pregnancy in multiple sclerosis. V trimming: 6 bases; J trimming: 6 bases; junction bases outside the gene matches: 0. Germline values: CDR1 LNHDA, CDR2 SQIVND (reference sequence). This CDR3 region has 12 residues. Measured with immunoSEQ multiplex PCR; TCRdb has only the in-frame clones, and not every one. The sample lists approximately 46,000 clones; more than 85% were seen once. Material: CD8+ T cells from peripheral blood mononuclear cells, obtained in the second trimester of pregnancy. This TCR was sampled from a female donor with multiple sclerosis, enrolled in a pregnancy study. This chain uses TRBV19 with TRBJ2-1; 9 nucleotides line up with TRBD1. Written as DNA, the CDR3 is TGTGCCAGTAGGACAGGGGGCAATGAGCAGTTCTTC. As protein: CASRTGGNEQFF.